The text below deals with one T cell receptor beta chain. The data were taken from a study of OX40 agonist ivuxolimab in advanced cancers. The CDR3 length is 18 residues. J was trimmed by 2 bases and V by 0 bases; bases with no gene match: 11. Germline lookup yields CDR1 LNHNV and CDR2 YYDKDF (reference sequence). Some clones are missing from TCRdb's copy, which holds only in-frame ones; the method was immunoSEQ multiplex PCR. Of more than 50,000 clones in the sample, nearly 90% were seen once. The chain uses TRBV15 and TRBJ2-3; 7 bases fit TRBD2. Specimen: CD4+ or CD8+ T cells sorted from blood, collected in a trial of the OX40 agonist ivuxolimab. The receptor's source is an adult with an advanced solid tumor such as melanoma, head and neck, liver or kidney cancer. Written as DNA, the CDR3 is TGTGCCACCAGCAGAGATCTGTCCCCCAGCGGGGACACAGATACGCAGTATTTT. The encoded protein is CATSRDLSPSGDTDTQYF.